This record covers a single TCR beta chain. Its antigen remains unknown. Using RNA transcripts as the source, TCR beta CDR3 regions were amplified. During a first-round RT-PCR of the TCR CDR3, the HTBI primer set was used. Each CDR3 protein is one row after TCRdb ran MiXCR on the multiplex PCR reads. The table records fewer than 110,000 distinct CDR3 sequences, roughly 50% of them present only once. The record originates from a study of T cells in Graves' hyperthyroidism and ophthalmopathy. Study observations and caveats: The model anticipated ophthalmopathy a median approximately 6.6 months pre-onset. Most thyroid clonotypes expanded above 0.001 were also detected in blood.

In making diagnoses, clinical symptoms, serum thyroxine and TRAb, thyroid ultrasound and orbital computed tomography were all used. This CDR3 has 12 amino acids. Looked up from germline, CDR1 is SGHTA and CDR2 is FQGTGA. V lost 11 bases to trimming and J lost 5 bases, with 12 bases between them. The sequenced sample consisted of blood. The origin of this receptor is a man aged 35-49 years with Graves' hyperthyroidism. The chain has TRBV7-3 and TRBJ1-4; no clear D gene. The CDR3 is CAWSVQNEKLFF. In DNA form, the CDR3 reads TGTGCCTGGAGTGTACAGAATGAAAAACTGTTTTTT.